This TCR beta chain was identified during a study of cytomegalovirus exposure and HLA in healthy donors. In the PCR, 60 Vbeta and 13 Jbeta primers were used. Libraries were prepared by immunoSEQ multiplex PCR; TCRdb keeps only in-frame clonotypes and omits some of them. The table includes 150,000 to 200,000 clones, around 80% detected once. CDR3 length equals 15 residues. The germline CDR1 and CDR2 sequences are MDHEN and SYDVKM. J was trimmed by 5 bases and V by 6 bases; bases with no gene match: 12. The sequence was obtained from a woman aged 35 to 49 in good health and CMV-seronegative. This chain joins TRBV28 and TRBJ1-2, with TRBD1 matching over 7 bases. Sequencing was done on a sample of PBMCs. The CDR3 sequence: CASSPPQGQPYGYTF. The DNA of the CDR3 is TGTGCCAGCAGCCCCCCCCAGGGACAGCCGTATGGCTACACCTTC.